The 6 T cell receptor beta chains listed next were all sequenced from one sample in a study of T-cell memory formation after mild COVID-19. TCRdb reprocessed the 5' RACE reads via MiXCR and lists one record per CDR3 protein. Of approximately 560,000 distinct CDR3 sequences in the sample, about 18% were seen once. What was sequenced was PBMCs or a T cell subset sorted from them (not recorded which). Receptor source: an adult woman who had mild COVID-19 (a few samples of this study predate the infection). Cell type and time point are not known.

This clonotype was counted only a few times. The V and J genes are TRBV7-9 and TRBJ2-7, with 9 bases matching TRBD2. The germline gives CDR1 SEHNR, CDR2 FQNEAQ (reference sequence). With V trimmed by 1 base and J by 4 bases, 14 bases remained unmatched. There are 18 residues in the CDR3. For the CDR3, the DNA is TGTGCCAGCAGCTTAGGCGATGGGGGTAGCGGGAGCCCTTACGAGCAGTACTTC. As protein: CASSLGDGGSGSPYEQYF.

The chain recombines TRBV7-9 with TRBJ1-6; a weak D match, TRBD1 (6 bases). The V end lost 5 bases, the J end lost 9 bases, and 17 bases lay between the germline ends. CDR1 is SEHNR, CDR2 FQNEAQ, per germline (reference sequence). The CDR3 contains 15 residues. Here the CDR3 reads CASSQDGQTASPLHF. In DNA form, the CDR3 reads TGTGCCAGCAGCCAGGACGGACAGACAGCTTCACCCCTCCACTTT.

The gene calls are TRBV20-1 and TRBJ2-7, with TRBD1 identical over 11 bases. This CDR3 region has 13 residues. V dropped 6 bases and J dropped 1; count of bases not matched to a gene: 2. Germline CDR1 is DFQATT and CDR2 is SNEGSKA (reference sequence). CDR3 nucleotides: TGCAGTGCATGGGACAGGGGGTCCTACGAGCAGTACTTC. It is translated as CSAWDRGSYEQYF.

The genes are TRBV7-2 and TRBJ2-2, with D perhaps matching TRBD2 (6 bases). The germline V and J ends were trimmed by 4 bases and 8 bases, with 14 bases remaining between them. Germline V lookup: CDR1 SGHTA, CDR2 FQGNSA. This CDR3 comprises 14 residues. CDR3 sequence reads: CASSSWGVKGELFF. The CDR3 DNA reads TGTGCCAGCAGCTCTTGGGGGGTTAAAGGGGAGCTGTTTTTT.

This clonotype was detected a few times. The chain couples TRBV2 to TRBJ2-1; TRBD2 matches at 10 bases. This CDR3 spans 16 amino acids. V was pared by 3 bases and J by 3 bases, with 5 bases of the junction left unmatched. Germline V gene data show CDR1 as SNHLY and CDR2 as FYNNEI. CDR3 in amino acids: CASSEGTSEIYNEQFF. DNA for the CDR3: TGTGCCAGCAGTGAGGGGACTAGCGAGATCTACAATGAGCAGTTCTTC.

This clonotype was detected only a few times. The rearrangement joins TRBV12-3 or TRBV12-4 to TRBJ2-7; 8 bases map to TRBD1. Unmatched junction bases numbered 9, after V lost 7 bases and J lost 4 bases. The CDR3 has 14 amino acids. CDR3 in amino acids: CASTRQGPKYEQYF. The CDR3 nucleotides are TGTGCCAGCACCCGACAGGGGCCTAAGTACGAGCAGTACTTC.